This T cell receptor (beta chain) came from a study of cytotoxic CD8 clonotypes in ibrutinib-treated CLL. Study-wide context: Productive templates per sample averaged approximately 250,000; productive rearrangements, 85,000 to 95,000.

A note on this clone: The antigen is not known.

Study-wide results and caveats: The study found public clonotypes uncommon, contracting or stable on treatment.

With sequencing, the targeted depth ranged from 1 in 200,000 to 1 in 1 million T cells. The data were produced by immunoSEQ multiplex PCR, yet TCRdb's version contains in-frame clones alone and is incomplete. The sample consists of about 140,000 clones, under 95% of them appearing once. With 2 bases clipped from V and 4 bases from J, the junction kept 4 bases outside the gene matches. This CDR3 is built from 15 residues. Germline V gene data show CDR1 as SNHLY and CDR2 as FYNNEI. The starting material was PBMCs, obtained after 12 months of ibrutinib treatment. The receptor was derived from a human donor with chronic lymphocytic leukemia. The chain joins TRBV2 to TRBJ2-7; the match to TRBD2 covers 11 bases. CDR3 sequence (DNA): TGTGCCAGCAGTGAAACGGCTAGCGGGAGGTACGAGCAGTACTTC. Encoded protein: CASSETASGRYEQYF.